This record concerns one TCR beta chain sequence. Time point here: blood 4 weeks post-SBRT, at nephrectomy. Treatment: 15 Gy SBRT to primary tumor, nephrectomy 4 weeks later. Nephrectomy followed 15 Gy stereotactic body radiation by 4 weeks. This sample stems from a study of radiation and T cells in renal cell carcinoma. With 1 base clipped from V and 4 bases from J, the junction kept 5 bases outside the gene matches. The CDR3 is 16 residues long. Germline loops: CDR1 MGHRA, CDR2 YSYEKL. This table comes from immunoSEQ multiplex PCR, and its TCRdb copy is limited to in-frame clones, with some not included. The data contain 150,000 to 200,000 clones, about 87% of them seen just once; the ten biggest clones take up over 9%.

The input for sequencing was blood, taken from a patient whose treatment included radiotherapy and nephrectomy. The chain employs TRBV4-1 and TRBJ1-2; 11 positions agree with TRBD1. The receptor was isolated from a woman in her forties or fifties with renal cell carcinoma. DNA of the CDR3: TGCGCCAGCAGCCAAGTTGGGACAGGGGGGACCTATGGCTACACCTTC. Translated, it gives CASSQVGTGGTYGYTF.